This T cell receptor beta chain was sequenced in a study of T-cell memory formation after mild COVID-19. Whole-study findings and limits: Day 37-peaking second-wave clones had unconfirmed SARS-CoV-2 specificity.

Via MiXCR, TCRdb re-called the 5' RACE reads, giving one row per CDR3 protein. This repertoire shows just over 300,000 distinct CDR3 sequences, roughly 19% found once; its top ten account for approximately 21%. The CDR3 length is 13 residues. The V gene's germline CDR1 is SGHAT and CDR2 FQDESV (reference sequence). This clonotype was counted a few times. Its antigen is still unknown. Mismatch with germline at one junction end may stem from a read error. This sequence joins TRBV11-1 and TRBJ2-1, with D perhaps assigned TRBD1 or TRBD2 (5 bases each). The source material was PBMCs or a T cell subset sorted from them (not recorded which). This TCR was recovered from a man between 18 and 29 years old who had mild COVID-19 (a few samples of this study predate the infection). Cell type and time point are not known. CDR3 protein: CASSLEAQGECYF. In DNA, the CDR3 is TGTGCCAGCAGCTTAGAGGCCCAGGGAGAGTGTTACTTC.